This entry lists 21 T cell receptor beta chains sequenced from one sample in a study of molecular identifiers for immune sequencing clone quantification (dated by TCRdb to the late 2010s). Receptors were amplified or captured by PCR. The reads were generated on an Illumina HiSeq 4000. TCRdb redid the processing of the public reads, applying fastp at Q25 and MiXCR, and retained in-frame beta chains. All rows with the same CDR3 protein become a single entry with the most common DNA and genes. This sample holds about 640,000 distinct CDR3 sequences; nearly 20% were observed only once. The top ten clones comprise around 0.9% of the sample. Specimen: naive CD8+ T cells from blood, with Jurkat cell RNA spiked in. What the cell subset or site label conveys for this sample: FACS-sorted CD8+CD4-CCR7+CD45RA+ naive T cells. Receptors originate from a human donor in good health. Some libraries in this study had Jurkat cell RNA spiked in.

Concerning this clonotype: The CDR3 does not close with the conserved phenylalanine or tryptophan, likely indicating a read error. The V call is TRBV27, the J call TRBJ2-1; D remains ambiguous. Trimming stripped 2 bases from V and 0 bases from J, with 8 bases between. Germline CDR1 and CDR2: MNHEY and SMNVEV (reference sequence). The CDR3 extends over 15 amino acids. DNA of the CDR3: TGTGCCAGCAGTTTAGAGAGGAGCTCCTACAATGAGCAGTTCCTC. Translation: CASSLERSSYNEQFL.

This clonotype was seen repeatedly, ten times or more. The genes are TRBV28 and TRBJ2-7; D not certain. V lost 3 bases and J lost 0, with 6 bases in between. The CDR3 totals 13 residues. The germline V gene has CDR1 MDHEN and CDR2 SYDVKM. CDR3 coding DNA: TGTGCCAGCAGTTTCCTAAGCTCCTACGAGCAGTACTTC. Amino acids: CASSFLSSYEQYF.

V and J are TRBV19 and TRBJ2-2; 7 bases match TRBD2. Germline V gene lookup returns CDR1 LNHDA and CDR2 SQIVND (reference sequence). The V gene end was trimmed by 5 bases and the J gene end by 5 bases; junction bases not matched to a gene: 2. The CDR3 sequence is 13 residues long. The CDR3 nucleotides are TGTGCCAGTAGTGCAGCGGGAACCGGGGAGCTGTTTTTT. This gives the protein CASSAAGTGELFF. The complete variable domain, with remaining parts taken from reference TRBV19 and TRBJ2-2, reads DGGITQSPKYLFRKEGQNVTLSCEQNLNHDAMYWYRQDPGQGLRLIYYSQIVNDFQKGDIAEGYSVSREKKESFPLTVTSAQKNPTAFYLCASSAAGTGELFFGEGSRLTVL.

The table lists this clonotype with many counts. This chain connects TRBV28 to TRBJ1-1; TRBD1 might be the D (6 bases). Germline V lookup: CDR1 MDHEN, CDR2 SYDVKM. V lost 4 bases and J lost 8, with 11 bases in between. The CDR3 contains 12 residues. The CDR3 loop is CASSSRQAEAFF. In DNA form, the CDR3 reads TGTGCCAGCAGTTCCAGACAGGCCGAAGCTTTCTTT. The variable domain in full, with the rest retrieved from reference TRBV28 and TRBJ1-1, is DVKVTQSSRYLVKRTGEKVFLECVQDMDHENMFWYRQDPGLGLRLIYFSYDVKMKEKGDIPEGYSVSREKKERFSLILESASTNQTSMYLCASSSRQAEAFFGQGTRLTVV.

The table lists this clonotype with a few counts. This chain joins TRBV5-8 and TRBJ1-3; 7 bases line up with TRBD1. Germline V gene sequence: CDR1 SGHTS, CDR2 YDEGEE. The ends lost 4 bases at V and 3 bases at J; junction bases unmatched: 10. The CDR3 spans 16 residues. CDR3 in amino acids: CASSPWDRLYGNTIYF. Here the CDR3 DNA reads TGTGCCAGCAGCCCCTGGGACAGACTTTATGGAAACACCATATATTTT.

As to this clonotype: A much larger clone sits a single nucleotide away, making a read error possible. This chain uses TRBV7-8 with TRBJ1-4; TRBD1 matches at 7 bases. CDR3 size: 17 residues. The V segment lost 1 base and the J segment 1 base; nucleotides outside the gene matches: 6. Germline values: CDR1 SGHVS, CDR2 FQNEAQ. In DNA, the CDR3 is TGTGCCAGCAGCTTAGGCTTGGACAGGCGAACTAATGAAAAACTGTTTTTT. Residues: CASSLGLDRRTNEKLFF. Together with reference TRBV7-8 and TRBJ1-4, the CDR3 gives the full variable domain: GAGVSQSPRYKVAKRGQDVALRCDPISGHVSLFWYQQALGQGPEFLTYFQNEAQLDKSGLPSDRFFAERPEGSVSTLKIQRTQQEDSAVYLCASSLGLDRRTNEKLFFGSGTQLSVL.

V usage is TRBV6-2 or TRBV6-3 and J usage is TRBJ1-6; D is possibly TRBD1 (5 bases). V lost 6 bases and J 10 bases, leaving 16 bases between the germline ends. The CDR3 sequence is 14 residues long. CDR1 and CDR2 (germline): MNHEY, SVGEGT. The CDR3 loop is CASRPGVRGSPLHF. As DNA, the CDR3 is TGTGCCAGCAGACCCGGTGTCCGGGGGTCACCCCTCCACTTT.

The sample holds a few counts of this clonotype. The chain combines TRBV5-1 with TRBJ1-2; no clear D gene. CDR3 length equals 12 residues. Trimming took off 7 bases at V and 4 bases at J, with 11 bases between the two ends. Germline CDR1 and CDR2: SGHRS and YFSETQ. This CDR3 is CASGPDGYGYTF. CDR3 DNA: TGCGCCAGCGGCCCGGACGGCTATGGCTACACCTTC.

This clonotype appeared many times. This chain uses TRBV6-6 with TRBJ2-7; no definite D call. The V gene's germline CDR1 is MNHNY and CDR2 SVGAGI (reference sequence). The CDR3 is made up of 12 amino acids. Trimming pared 2 bases from V and 5 bases from J, leaving 7 bases between. In nucleotides, the CDR3 is TGTGCCAGCAGTTACGTGTCAGACGAGCAGTACTTC. Protein sequence: CASSYVSDEQYF.

This clonotype was seen only a few times. The chain has TRBV12-3 or TRBV12-4 and TRBJ2-7, with D possibly TRBD2 on 6 matching bases. Trimming pared 7 bases from V and 6 bases from J, leaving 13 bases between. The CDR3 extends over 12 amino acids. The CDR3 reads CASTMGGTEQYF. CDR3 DNA: TGTGCCAGCACTATGGGGGGAACCGAGCAGTACTTC.

At least ten counts were recorded for this clonotype. The rearrangement links TRBV29-1 to TRBJ2-1, with 11 bases matching TRBD2. This CDR3 region has 16 residues. The V gene end was trimmed by 2 bases and the J gene end by 9 bases; junction bases not matched to a gene: 12. Germline CDR1 and CDR2: SQVTM and ANQGSEA. CDR3 loop: CSVEYITSGSYGEQFF. The CDR3 DNA reads as TGCAGCGTTGAATATATAACTAGCGGGAGTTACGGTGAGCAGTTCTTC.

This clonotype was recorded at least ten times. This rearrangement joins TRBV6-5 to TRBJ1-6; D might be TRBD1 (6 bases). The V gene's germline CDR1 is MNHEY and CDR2 SVGAGI. The CDR3 sequence is 13 residues long. The germline V and J ends were trimmed by 6 bases and 14 bases, with 17 bases remaining between them. The CDR3 protein is CASRAGQRTALHF. The CDR3, as DNA: TGTGCCAGCAGGGCTGGACAGCGGACAGCCCTCCACTTT.

This clonotype was seen ten or more times. CDR3 loop: CASRPGRMAEAFF. The CDR3 DNA follows: TGTGCCAGCCGTCCAGGGCGTATGGCTGAAGCTTTCTTT. The genes are TRBV6-2 or TRBV6-3 and TRBJ1-1; D perhaps matches TRBD1 (5 bases). Looked up from germline, CDR1 is MNHEY and CDR2 is SVGEGT. CDR3 size: 13 residues. Trimming took 8 bases from V and 6 from J, leaving 16 bases between them.

This clonotype has at least ten counts. The chain's CDR3 is CSAAMGIGFNEQFF. Written as DNA, the CDR3 is TGCAGTGCTGCCATGGGGATTGGTTTCAATGAGCAGTTCTTC. The gene calls are TRBV20-1 and TRBJ2-1, with D hard to call. Germline assignment: CDR1 DFQATT and CDR2 SNEGSKA (reference sequence). CDR3 size: 14 residues. V was pared by 5 bases and J by 6 bases, with 17 bases between.

This clonotype has ten or more counts. The rearrangement uses TRBV16 and TRBJ1-5, with a tentative D call TRBD1 (5 bases). V was pared by 0 bases and J by 0 bases, with 9 bases between. There are 16 residues in the CDR3. Looked up from germline, CDR1 is KGHSY and CDR2 is FQNENV. The CDR3 sequence is CASSQSWGNSNQPQHF. DNA for the CDR3: TGTGCCAGCAGCCAATCTTGGGGGAATAGCAATCAGCCCCAGCATTTT.

On this clonotype: Likely a read error: the CDR3 ends without its conserved phenylalanine or tryptophan. The chain joins TRBV4-3 to TRBJ2-7, with 7 bases lining up with TRBD2. V gave up 0 bases and J gave up 0 bases; unmatched junction bases: 5. CDR3 length equals 16 residues. Germline loops: CDR1 LGHNA, CDR2 YSLEER. The CDR3 sequence is CASSQDLGGSSYEQYL. In DNA form, the CDR3 reads TGCGCCAGCAGCCAAGATTTGGGGGGGAGCTCCTACGAGCAGTACCTC.

This chain links TRBV25-1 with TRBJ1-2; weak D call: TRBD1 (5 bases). Germline V gives CDR1 MGHDK, CDR2 SYGVNS. The germline V and J ends were trimmed by 5 bases and 3 bases, with 13 bases remaining between them. There are 14 residues in the CDR3. This chain's CDR3 is CASSFAGTDYGYTF. CDR3 sequence (DNA): TGTGCCAGCAGTTTCGCAGGGACGGACTATGGCTACACCTTC.

This clonotype has at least ten counts. The chain carries TRBV9 and TRBJ2-5; D may match TRBD1 or TRBD2 (5 bases each). From germline, CDR1 is SGDLS and CDR2 YYNGEE. Trimming cost V 0 bases and J 4 bases, with 22 bases left between them. The CDR3 loop spans 18 amino acids. The CDR3 loop reads CASSVDDGAPSGVETQYF. As DNA, the CDR3 is TGTGCCAGCAGCGTAGATGACGGGGCCCCATCCGGCGTAGAGACCCAGTACTTC.

This clonotype occurred many times. V and J are TRBV6-5 and TRBJ1-2; 8 nucleotides line up with TRBD1. Trimming took 7 bases from V and 2 from J; bases not matched to a gene: 6. Germline-derived CDR1 and CDR2 are MNHEY and SVGAGI. The length of the CDR3 is 14 residues. This chain's CDR3 is CASIGQGNNYGYTF. In DNA form, the CDR3 reads TGTGCCAGCATCGGACAGGGAAACAACTATGGCTACACCTTC.

This clonotype was counted ten times or more. The rearrangement joins TRBV30 to TRBJ1-1; 7 positions agree with TRBD1. The V and J ends lost 5 bases and 6 bases, in that order; junction bases with no gene match: 6. This CDR3 has 12 residues. The germline gives CDR1 GTSNPN, CDR2 SVGIG (reference sequence). The CDR3, as DNA: TGTGCCTGGTCACTCGGGACAGCTGAAGCTTTCTTT. Translation gives CAWSLGTAEAFF. Full variable domain (remainder filled in from reference TRBV30 and TRBJ1-1): SQTIHQWPATLVQPVGSPLSLECTVEGTSNPNLYWYRQAAGRGLQLLFYSVGIGQISSEVPQNLSASRPQDRQFILSSKKLLLSDSGFYLCAWSLGTAEAFFGQGTRLTVV.

A few counts support this clonotype. A much larger clone sits a single nucleotide away, making a read error possible. This chain connects TRBV7-9 to TRBJ2-3; D gene unclear. This CDR3 region has 13 residues. V was shortened by 8 bases and J by 1 base, with 10 bases between the two germline ends. Germline lookup yields CDR1 SEHNR and CDR2 FQNEAQ (reference sequence). CDR3 residues: CASPLPGTDTQYF. Written as DNA, the CDR3 is TGTGCCAGCCCTCTTCCAGGCACAGATACGCAGTATTTT.